The entry below gives a single T cell receptor (beta chain) sequence along with its context. This clone was counted only a few times. What this receptor recognizes is not known. No clone much larger than this one lies a single base away; base qualities are absent. For deep sequencing, PBMC libraries mostly used around 0.45 ug of input genomic DNA, with six replicates for each sample. The immunoSEQ hsTCRbeta kit was used to prepare TCRbeta libraries, following the manufacturer's instructions. An Illumina NovaSeq 6000 S4 flow cell was used to sequence the final libraries, which had first been combined to 3 nM. Concerning the study's data processing: The immunoSEQ Analyzer handled quality control and preprocessing of the raw data. The analysis was restricted to productive rearrangements, with each unique CDR3 amino acid sequence defining a clonotype. Repertoire clonality was estimated as the Gini-Simpson index, computed with the R package tcR. Student's t test was used to compare Gini indices, and Pearson correlation was used to assess associations with tumor size change. The immuneACCESS repertoire file appears here via TCRdb, limited to in-frame rearrangements. These files lack a portion of the clones; in checked studies, under half of the deficit traces to unresolved V genes, and the cause of the others is not known. The D gene and trimming were derived from the DNA, and the V and J assignments and clone size from that table. A total of 15,000 to 20,000 clones appear in this sample, under 75% of them only once. The top ten hold 2.5% to 3.5% of the sample.

In the paper's terms, the time point label means: before neoadjuvant nivolumab. The patients had newly diagnosed stage II-IVA oral cavity squamous cell carcinoma and had not received any prior systemic or radiation treatment. The cohort consisted of patients with HPV-negative, locally advanced oral cavity squamous cell carcinoma. Peripheral blood mononuclear cells were analyzed directly and were not maintained or expanded in culture. Samples were obtained from a longitudinal correlative study of a single-arm phase II trial of neoadjuvant nivolumab in oral cavity squamous cell carcinoma. Subject-matched pre- and post-treatment PBMCs and tumors from three responders and three non-responders were subjected to genomic DNA-based TCRbeta sequencing. Peripheral blood mononuclear cells were collected before nivolumab treatment and were collected again after treatment, at the time of surgery. Genomic DNA was isolated from PBMCs using the Maxwell RSC DNA from Cells kit.

This specimen belongs to a study of neoadjuvant anti-PD-1 for oral cavity cancer (dated by TCRdb to 2020 to 2023). The study in broad terms: Before undergoing curative-intent surgical resection, most patients got three to four biweekly nivolumab doses at 3 mg/kg. Patients without progression received a fourth nivolumab dose around day 43 and underwent definitive surgical resection on days 50-56. Responders were defined as patients with complete response, partial response or stable disease by RECIST 1.1; non-responders were defined as patients with progression. The parent correlative cohort had 12 to 13 patients and a response rate of about 35%.

Broad study findings and their caveats: Higher pretreatment blood TCRbeta clonality and lower post-treatment tumor TCRbeta clonality were correlated with higher pretreatment blood Treg/Th17 ratios. After neoadjuvant nivolumab, T cell clonality (Gini index) in PBMCs was significantly higher in non-responders than in responders. TCR analyses included only three patients per response group, and the authors called for larger cohorts for validation.

The germline V gene gives CDR1 as SGHRS and CDR2 as YFSETQ. The CDR3 covers 13 residues, taking in both the cysteine and the phenylalanine. Only CDR3 DNA is held: 39 bases, read in frame from base 1. The germline ends are 10 bases apart after V is trimmed by 2 bases and J by 5 bases. This chain joins TRBV5-1 to TRBJ1-2; the D segment cannot be called with confidence. This TCR came from a person between 40 and 80 years old with oral cavity squamous cell carcinoma. The specimen was PBMCs, collected before nivolumab (anti-PD-1) treatment. This receptor has the CDR3 CASSFGISYGYTF. The DNA sequence is TGCGCCAGCAGCTTTGGGATTTCGTATGGCTACACCTTC.